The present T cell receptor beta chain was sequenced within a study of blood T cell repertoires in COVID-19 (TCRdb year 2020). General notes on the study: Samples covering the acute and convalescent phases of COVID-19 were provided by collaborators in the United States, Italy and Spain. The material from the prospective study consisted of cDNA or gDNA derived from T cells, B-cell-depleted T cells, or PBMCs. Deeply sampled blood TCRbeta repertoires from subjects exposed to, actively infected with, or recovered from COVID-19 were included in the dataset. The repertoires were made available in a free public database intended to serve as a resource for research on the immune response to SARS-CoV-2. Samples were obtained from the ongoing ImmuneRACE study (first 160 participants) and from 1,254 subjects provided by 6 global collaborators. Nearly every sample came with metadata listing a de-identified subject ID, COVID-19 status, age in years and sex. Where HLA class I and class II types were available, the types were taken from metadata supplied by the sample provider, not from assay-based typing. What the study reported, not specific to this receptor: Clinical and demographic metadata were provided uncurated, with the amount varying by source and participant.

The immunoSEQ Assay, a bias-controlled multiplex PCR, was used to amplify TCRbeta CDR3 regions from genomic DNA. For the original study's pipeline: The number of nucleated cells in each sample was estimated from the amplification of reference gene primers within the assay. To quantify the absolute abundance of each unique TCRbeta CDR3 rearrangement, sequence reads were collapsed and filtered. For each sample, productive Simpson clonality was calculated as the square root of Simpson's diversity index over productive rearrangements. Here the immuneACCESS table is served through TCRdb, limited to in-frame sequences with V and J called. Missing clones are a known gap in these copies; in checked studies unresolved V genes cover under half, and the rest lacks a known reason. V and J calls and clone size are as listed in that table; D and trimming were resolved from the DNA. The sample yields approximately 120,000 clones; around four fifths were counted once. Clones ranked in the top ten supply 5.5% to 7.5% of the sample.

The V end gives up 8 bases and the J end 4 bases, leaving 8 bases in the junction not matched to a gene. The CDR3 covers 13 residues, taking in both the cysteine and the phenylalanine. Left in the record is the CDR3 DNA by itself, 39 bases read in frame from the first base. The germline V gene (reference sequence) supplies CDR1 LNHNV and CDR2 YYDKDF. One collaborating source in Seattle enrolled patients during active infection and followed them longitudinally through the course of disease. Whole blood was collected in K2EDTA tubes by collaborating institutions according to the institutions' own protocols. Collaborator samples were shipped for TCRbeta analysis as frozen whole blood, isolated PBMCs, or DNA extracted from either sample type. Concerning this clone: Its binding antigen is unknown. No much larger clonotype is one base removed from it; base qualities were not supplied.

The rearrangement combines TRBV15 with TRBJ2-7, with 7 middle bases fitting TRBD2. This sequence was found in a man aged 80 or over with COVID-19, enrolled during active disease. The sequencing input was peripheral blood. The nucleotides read TGTGCCACCGCGGCGGGAGTCGGTTACGAGCAGTACTTC. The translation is CATAAGVGYEQYF.